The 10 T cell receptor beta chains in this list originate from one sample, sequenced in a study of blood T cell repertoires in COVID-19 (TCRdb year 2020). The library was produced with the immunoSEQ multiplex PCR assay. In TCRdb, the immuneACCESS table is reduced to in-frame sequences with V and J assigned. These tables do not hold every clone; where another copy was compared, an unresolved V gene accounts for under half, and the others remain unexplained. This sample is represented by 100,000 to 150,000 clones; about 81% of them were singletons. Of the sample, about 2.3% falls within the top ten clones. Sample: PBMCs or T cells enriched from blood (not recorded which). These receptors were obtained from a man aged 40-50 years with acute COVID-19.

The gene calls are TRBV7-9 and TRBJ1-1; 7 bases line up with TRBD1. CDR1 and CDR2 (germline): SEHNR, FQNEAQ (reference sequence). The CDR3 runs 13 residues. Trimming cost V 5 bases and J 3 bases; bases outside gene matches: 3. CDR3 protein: CASSTGVDTEAFF. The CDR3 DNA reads TGTGCCAGCAGCACAGGGGTGGACACTGAAGCTTTCTTT.

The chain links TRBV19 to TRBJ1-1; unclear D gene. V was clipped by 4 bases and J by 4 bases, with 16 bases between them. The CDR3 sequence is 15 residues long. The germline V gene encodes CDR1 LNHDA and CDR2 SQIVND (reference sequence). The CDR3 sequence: CASSTRRGTGTEAFF. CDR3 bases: TGTGCCAGTAGTACCCGACGGGGAACTGGCACTGAAGCTTTCTTT.

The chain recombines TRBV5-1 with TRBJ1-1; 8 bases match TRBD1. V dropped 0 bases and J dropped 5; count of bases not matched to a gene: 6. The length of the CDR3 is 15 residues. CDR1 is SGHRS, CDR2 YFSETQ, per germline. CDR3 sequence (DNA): TGCGCCAGCAGCTTGGGGGCAGGGGGCAGAACTGAAGCTTTCTTT. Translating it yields CASSLGAGGRTEAFF. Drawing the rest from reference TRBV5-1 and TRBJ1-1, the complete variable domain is KAGVTQTPRYLIKTRGQQVTLSCSPISGHRSVSWYQQTPGQGLQFLFEYFSETQRNKGNFPGRFSGRQFSNSRSEMNVSTLELGDSALYLCASSLGAGGRTEAFFGQGTRLTVV.

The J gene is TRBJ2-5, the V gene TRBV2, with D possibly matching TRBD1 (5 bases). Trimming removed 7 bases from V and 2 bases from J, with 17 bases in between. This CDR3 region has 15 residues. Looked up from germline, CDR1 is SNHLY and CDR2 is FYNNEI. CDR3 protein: CASILTEQVQETQYF. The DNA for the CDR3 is TGTGCCAGCATCCTGACCGAACAGGTACAAGAGACCCAGTACTTC.

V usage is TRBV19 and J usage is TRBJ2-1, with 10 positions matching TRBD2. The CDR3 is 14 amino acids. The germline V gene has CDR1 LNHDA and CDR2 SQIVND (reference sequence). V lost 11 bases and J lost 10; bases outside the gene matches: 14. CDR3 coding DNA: TGTGCCGTCCGAGGGCTAGCGGGAGAAAGCGAGCAGTTCTTC. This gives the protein CAVRGLAGESEQFF.

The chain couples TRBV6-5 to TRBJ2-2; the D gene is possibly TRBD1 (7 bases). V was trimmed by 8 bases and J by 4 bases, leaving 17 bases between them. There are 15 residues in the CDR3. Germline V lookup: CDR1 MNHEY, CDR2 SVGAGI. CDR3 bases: TGTGCCAGCTATCGAGGGCAGGGGGGCACCGGGGAGCTGTTTTTT. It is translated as CASYRGQGGTGELFF.

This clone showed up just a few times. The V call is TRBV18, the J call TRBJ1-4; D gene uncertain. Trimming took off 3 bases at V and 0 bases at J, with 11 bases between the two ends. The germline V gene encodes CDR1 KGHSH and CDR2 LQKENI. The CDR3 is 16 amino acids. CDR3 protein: CASSPTDGATNEKLFF. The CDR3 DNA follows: TGTGCCAGCTCACCTACGGACGGGGCAACTAATGAAAAACTGTTTTTT. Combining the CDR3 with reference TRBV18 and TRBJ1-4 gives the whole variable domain NAGVMQNPRHLVRRRGQEARLRCSPMKGHSHVYWYRQLPEEGLKFMVYLQKENIIDESGMPKERFSAEFPKEGPSILRIQQVVRGDSAAYFCASSPTDGATNEKLFFGSGTQLSVL.

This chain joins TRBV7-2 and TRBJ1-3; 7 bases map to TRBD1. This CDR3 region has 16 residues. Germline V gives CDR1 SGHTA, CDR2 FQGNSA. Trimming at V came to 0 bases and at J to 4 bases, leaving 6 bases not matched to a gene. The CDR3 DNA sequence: TGTGCCAGCAGCTTAGCGGGACAGATTGTCGGAAACACCATATATTTT. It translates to CASSLAGQIVGNTIYF. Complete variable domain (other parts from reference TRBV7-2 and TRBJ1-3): GAGVSQSPSNKVTEKGKDVELRCDPISGHTALYWYRQSLGQGLEFLIYFQGNSAPDKSGLPSDRFSAERTGGSVSTLTIQRTQQEDSAVYLCASSLAGQIVGNTIYFGEGSWLTVV.

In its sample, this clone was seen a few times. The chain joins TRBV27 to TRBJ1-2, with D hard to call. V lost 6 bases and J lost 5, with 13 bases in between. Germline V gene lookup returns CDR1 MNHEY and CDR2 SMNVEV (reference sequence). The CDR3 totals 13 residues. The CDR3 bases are TGTGCCAGCAGCGGGCCCGGCGGGTATGGCTACACCTTC. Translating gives CASSGPGGYGYTF.

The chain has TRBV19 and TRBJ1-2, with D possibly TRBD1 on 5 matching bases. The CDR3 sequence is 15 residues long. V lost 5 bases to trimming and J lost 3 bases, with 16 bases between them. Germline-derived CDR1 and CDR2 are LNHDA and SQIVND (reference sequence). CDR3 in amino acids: CASSDPGDSDYGYTF. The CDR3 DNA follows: TGTGCCAGTAGTGATCCCGGGGACTCCGACTATGGCTACACCTTC.